Here is one TCR beta chain with its context. There is no known antigen for this receptor. Base qualities are not recorded, but no much larger clone differs from it by a single base. The immunoSEQ Assay, a bias-controlled multiplex PCR, was used to amplify TCRbeta CDR3 regions from genomic DNA. The paper's processing steps were these. The number of nucleated cells in each sample was estimated by amplification of reference gene primers within the assay. To quantify the absolute abundance of each unique TCRbeta CDR3 rearrangement, sequence reads were collapsed and filtered. For each sample, productive Simpson clonality was calculated by taking the square root of Simpson's diversity index across productive rearrangements. TCRdb limited this immuneACCESS table to in-frame rearrangements with V and J called. A share of clones is missing; checked studies link under half to unresolved V genes, and the rest is unexplained. That table supplies the V and J calls and clone size; D and trimming were determined from the DNA. The sample table records around 480,000 clones; roughly 90% of these occur just once. 0.65% to 0.9% of the sample is in the top ten clones.

In the prospective study, participants were roughly 18 to 95 years old, resided in about two dozen geographic areas of the United States, and were enrolled through a virtual design. Cohort assignment in the prospective study relied on participant-reported clinical history from a screening survey and a study questionnaire. For ImmuneRACE Cohort 3, a participant was defined as recovered based on two consecutive negative NP/OP PCR tests, clearance by a healthcare professional, or resolution of symptoms. In the prospective study, whole blood, serum and a nasopharyngeal or oropharyngeal swab were collected from each participant by mobile phlebotomists. Participants in the prospective study had the option to provide additional blood draws and questionnaires over a roughly 2-month period. Blood samples from the prospective study were shipped frozen or at room temperature prior to DNA extraction. This sample is part of a study of blood T cell repertoires in COVID-19 (dated by TCRdb to the early 2020s). The study in broad terms: Samples covering the acute and convalescent phases of COVID-19 were provided by collaborators in the United States, Italy and Spain. The material from the prospective study consisted of cDNA or gDNA derived from T cells, B-cell-depleted T cells, or PBMCs. The dataset comprised deeply sampled blood TCRbeta repertoires from subjects exposed to, actively infected with, or recovered from COVID-19. The repertoires were released in a freely available public database intended as a resource for research on the immune response to SARS-CoV-2. The samples were drawn from the first 160 participants of the ongoing ImmuneRACE study and from 1,254 subjects provided by 6 global collaborators. A de-identified subject ID, COVID-19 status, age in years and sex were almost always included in the sample metadata. HLA class I and class II types, where available, came from metadata supplied by the sample provider rather than from assay-based typing.

Ends trimmed: V by 4 bases, J by 2 bases; bases unmatched to a gene: 7. CDR1 is given as SGHDN and CDR2 as FVKESK, both from the germline V gene. From the cysteine up to the phenylalanine, the CDR3 has a length of 15 residues. The entry retains the CDR3 DNA only, 45 bases that are in frame from base 1. Paper-wide results and their limitations: The quantity of clinical and demographic metadata differed by source and by participant and was supplied without curation.

The sequenced sample was PBMCs or T cells enriched from blood (not recorded which). This TCR derives from a woman aged 18-29 years who had recovered from COVID-19. The chain is assembled from TRBV14 and TRBJ1-2; TRBD1 aligns with 7 central bases. The DNA is TGTGCCAGCAGCCCCCTCGAGGGGGCCAACTATGGCTACACCTTC. Its protein product is CASSPLEGANYGYTF.